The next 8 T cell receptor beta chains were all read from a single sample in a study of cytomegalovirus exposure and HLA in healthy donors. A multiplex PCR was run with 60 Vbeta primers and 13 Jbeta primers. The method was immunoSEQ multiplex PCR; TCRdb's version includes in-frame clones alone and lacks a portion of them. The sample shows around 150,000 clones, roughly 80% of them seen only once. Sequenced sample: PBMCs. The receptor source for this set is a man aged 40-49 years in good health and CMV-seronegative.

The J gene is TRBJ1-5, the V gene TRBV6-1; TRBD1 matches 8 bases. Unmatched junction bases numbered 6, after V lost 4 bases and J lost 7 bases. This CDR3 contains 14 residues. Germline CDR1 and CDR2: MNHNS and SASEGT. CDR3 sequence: CASSVTGGRQPQHF. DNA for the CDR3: TGTGCCAGCAGTGTAACAGGGGGTAGGCAGCCCCAGCATTTT.

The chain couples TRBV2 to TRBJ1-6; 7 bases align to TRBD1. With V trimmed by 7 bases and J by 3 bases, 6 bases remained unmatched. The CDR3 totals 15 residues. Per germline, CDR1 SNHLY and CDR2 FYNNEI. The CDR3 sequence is CASISGTDYNSPLHF. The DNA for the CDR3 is TGTGCCAGCATATCCGGGACAGACTATAATTCACCCCTCCACTTT.

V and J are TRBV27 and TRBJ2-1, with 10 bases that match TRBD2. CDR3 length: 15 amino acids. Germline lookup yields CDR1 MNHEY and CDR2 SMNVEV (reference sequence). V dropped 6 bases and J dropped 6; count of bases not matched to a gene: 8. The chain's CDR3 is CASRTSSGGANEQFF. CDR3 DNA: TGTGCCAGCAGGACATCTAGCGGGGGAGCCAATGAGCAGTTCTTC.

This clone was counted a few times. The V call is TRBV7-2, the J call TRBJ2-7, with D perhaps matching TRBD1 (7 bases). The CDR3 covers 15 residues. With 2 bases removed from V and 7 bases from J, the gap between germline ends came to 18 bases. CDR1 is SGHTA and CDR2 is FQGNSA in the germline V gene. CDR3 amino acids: CASSLFLRQGLEQYF. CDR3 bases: TGTGCCAGCAGCTTATTCTTACGACAGGGACTTGAGCAGTACTTC.

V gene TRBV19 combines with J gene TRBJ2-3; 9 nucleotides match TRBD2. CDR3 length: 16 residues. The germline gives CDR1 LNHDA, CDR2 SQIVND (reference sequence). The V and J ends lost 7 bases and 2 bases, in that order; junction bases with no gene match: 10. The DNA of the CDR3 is TGTGCCAGTAATCTGGTAGCGGGGGAGTTCACAGATACGCAGTATTTT. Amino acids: CASNLVAGEFTDTQYF.

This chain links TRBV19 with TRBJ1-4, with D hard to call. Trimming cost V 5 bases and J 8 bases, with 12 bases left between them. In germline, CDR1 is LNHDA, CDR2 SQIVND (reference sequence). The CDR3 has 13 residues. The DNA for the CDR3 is TGTGCCAGTAGTGTCCGCTTTCGGGAAAAACTGTTTTTT. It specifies CASSVRFREKLFF.

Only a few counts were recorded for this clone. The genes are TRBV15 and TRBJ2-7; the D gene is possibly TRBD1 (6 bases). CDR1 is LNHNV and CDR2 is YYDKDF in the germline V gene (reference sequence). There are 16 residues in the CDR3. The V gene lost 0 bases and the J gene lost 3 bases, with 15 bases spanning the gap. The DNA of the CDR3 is TGTGCCACCAGCAGAGACTATATGGGGGCCAACTACGAGCAGTACTTC. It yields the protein CATSRDYMGANYEQYF.

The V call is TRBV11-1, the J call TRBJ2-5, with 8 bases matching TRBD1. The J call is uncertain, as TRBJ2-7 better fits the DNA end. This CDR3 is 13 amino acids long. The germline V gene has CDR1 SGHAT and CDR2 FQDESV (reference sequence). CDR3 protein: CASSPGQGYEQYF. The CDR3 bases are TGTGCCAGCAGCCCAGGACAGGGCTACGAGCAGTACTTC.